Below, 5 T cell receptor beta chains from the same sample are listed, as sequenced in a study of blood T cell repertoires in COVID-19. Profiling relied on immunoSEQ multiplex PCR, and the TCRdb table lists in-frame clones only, not all of them. In the table there are 110,000 to 150,000 clones, 85% to 90% of which are singletons. The sample taken for sequencing was peripheral blood. The origin of the receptors is a woman at least 80 years old with acute or convalescent COVID-19.

The chain links TRBV21-1 to TRBJ2-5; the D call of TRBD1 is as the table states it, not checked on the DNA. TRBV21-1 counts as a pseudogene. The CDR3 sequence is 15 residues long. CDR3 in amino acids: CASSLRVTGRKTQYF. The CDR3 DNA is TGTGCCAGCAGCCTTCGGGTGACAGGAAGGAAGACCCAGTACTTC.

The CDR3 DNA is TGTGCCAGCAGACCCGGGACAGGGGGCGAGCAGTACTTC. Amino acids: CASRPGTGGEQYF. V is TRBV27 and J is TRBJ2-7; the match to TRBD1 covers 11 bases. The CDR3 runs to 13 residues. The V segment lost 6 bases and the J segment 6 bases; nucleotides outside the gene matches: 4. Germline lookup yields CDR1 MNHEY and CDR2 SMNVEV (reference sequence).

The V and J genes are TRBV7-2 and TRBJ2-6, with 9 bases aligning to TRBD1. CDR1 and CDR2 (germline): SGHTA, FQGNSA. There are 16 residues in the CDR3. With V trimmed by 5 bases and J by 2 bases, 4 bases remained unmatched. As DNA, the CDR3 is TGTGCCAGCAGCCCAACAGGGGGCCCTGGGGCCAACGTCCTGACTTTC. Translated: CASSPTGGPGANVLTF.

V and J are TRBV11-3 and TRBJ2-2, with D perhaps matching TRBD2 (6 bases). V lost 1 base to trimming and J lost 6 bases, with 12 bases between them. Germline CDR1 and CDR2: SGHNT and YENEEA. CDR3 length: 15 residues. CDR3 sequence reads: CASSLGLGGAGELFF. The CDR3 DNA reads TGTGCCAGCAGCTTAGGCTTGGGGGGAGCCGGGGAGCTGTTTTTT.

The chain joins TRBV7-3 to TRBJ2-1; tentative D call: TRBD2 (5 bases). Trimming cost V 5 bases and J 0 bases, with 17 bases left between them. Germline lookup yields CDR1 SGHTA and CDR2 FQGTGA. The CDR3 spans 17 residues. In DNA, the CDR3 is TGTGCCAGCAGCATCGGAGGAGCATCTAGCTCCTACAATGAGCAGTTCTTC. Residues: CASSIGGASSSYNEQFF.